The 15 T cell receptor beta chains in this list originate from one sample, sequenced in a study of T cells in localized non-small cell lung cancer. The data were produced by immunoSEQ multiplex PCR, yet TCRdb's version contains in-frame clones alone and is incomplete. The sample records under 15,000 clones, about four fifths being singletons. This sample comprised peripheral blood, obtained before any cancer treatment. The receptors shown here come from a male donor aged 60 or over with stage I squamous cell lung carcinoma.

The chain recombines TRBV28 with TRBJ2-2; possibly TRBD1 for D (5 bases). CDR3 length: 17 amino acids. V was trimmed by 2 bases and J by 1 base, leaving 14 bases between them. In germline, CDR1 is MDHEN, CDR2 SYDVKM. The CDR3 protein is CASSLDSTGLNTGELFF. DNA for the CDR3: TGTGCCAGCAGTTTAGATAGTACAGGTTTGAACACCGGGGAGCTGTTTTTT. Drawing the rest from reference TRBV28 and TRBJ2-2, the complete variable domain is DVKVTQSSRYLVKRTGEKVFLECVQDMDHENMFWYRQDPGLGLRLIYFSYDVKMKEKGDIPEGYSVSREKKERFSLILESASTNQTSMYLCASSLDSTGLNTGELFFGEGSRLTVL.

CDR3 loop: CASTPGQGVFGYTF. The CDR3 nucleotides read TGTGCCAGCACCCCCGGACAGGGAGTCTTTGGCTACACCTTC. V gene TRBV6-5 combines with J gene TRBJ1-2, with 8 bases aligning to TRBD1. CDR1 and CDR2 from the germline V gene are MNHEY and SVGAGI. The CDR3 loop spans 14 amino acids. V dropped 7 bases and J dropped 7; count of bases not matched to a gene: 11.

The chain has TRBV11-2 and TRBJ2-3; no reliable D call. The CDR3 totals 14 residues. Germline assignment: CDR1 SGHAT and CDR2 FQNNGV. Trimming cost V 2 bases and J 1 base, with 7 bases left between them. In DNA, the CDR3 is TGTGCCAGCAGCTTATTAGCTGGCACAGATACGCAGTATTTT. It yields the protein CASSLLAGTDTQYF.

This sequence joins TRBV2 and TRBJ2-3, with TRBD2 as a possible D gene (6 bases). The V gene's germline CDR1 is SNHLY and CDR2 FYNNEI. The ends were cut back, 4 bases at V and 2 bases at J, with 10 bases in the middle. The CDR3 is 14 residues long. CDR3 amino acids: CASSVAVDTDTQYF. In DNA, the CDR3 is TGTGCCAGCAGTGTAGCGGTCGACACAGATACGCAGTATTTT.

The chain is built from TRBV5-1 and TRBJ1-6; D ambiguous. The V gene lost 0 bases and the J gene lost 11 bases, with 6 bases spanning the gap. Germline V CDR1 and CDR2: SGHRS, YFSETQ. This CDR3 spans 12 amino acids. CDR3 residues: CASSLGEPPLHF. DNA of the CDR3: TGCGCCAGCAGCTTGGGAGAACCACCCCTCCACTTT.

V and J are TRBV5-1 and TRBJ1-1; possible D gene TRBD1, 5 bases. The CDR3 runs 14 residues. Germline assignment: CDR1 SGHRS and CDR2 YFSETQ. Trimming cost V 0 bases and J 4 bases, with 10 bases left between them. CDR3 DNA: TGCGCCAGCAGCTTGGAAGGAAGGGGCACTGAAGCTTTCTTT. Encoded protein: CASSLEGRGTEAFF.

This rearrangement joins TRBV6-5 to TRBJ2-2; tentatively, D is TRBD2 (5 bases). CDR3 length equals 15 residues. Trimming left V 4 bases short and J 0 bases short, with 9 bases between. Per germline, CDR1 MNHEY and CDR2 SVGAGI. CDR3 loop: CASSSSPPNTGELFF. The CDR3 DNA reads TGTGCCAGCAGTTCTAGCCCCCCGAACACCGGGGAGCTGTTTTTT.

This rearrangement joins TRBV6-4 to TRBJ2-5; 8 bases line up with TRBD1. Trimming took 8 bases from V and 2 from J; bases not matched to a gene: 7. From germline, CDR1 is MRHNA and CDR2 SNTAGT. This CDR3 has 14 residues. The DNA for the CDR3 is TGTGCCAGCTCTCAACGGACAGGGCAAGAGACCCAGTACTTC. Translation: CASSQRTGQETQYF.

This clone turned up a few times. The V call is TRBV11-1, the J call TRBJ2-7; TRBD2 matches at 7 bases. The CDR3 sequence is 13 residues long. Unmatched junction bases numbered 4, after V lost 2 bases and J lost 6 bases. The germline gives CDR1 SGHAT, CDR2 FQDESV (reference sequence). The CDR3 DNA sequence: TGTGCCAGCAGCTTAAGGGAGGGCGGCGAGCAGTACTTC. Translating gives CASSLREGGEQYF.

This rearrangement joins TRBV11-2 to TRBJ2-5; 12 bases match TRBD1. The J segment lost 4 bases and the V segment lost 1 base, leaving 7 bases of the junction unmatched. CDR3 length: 17 residues. Germline V gene data show CDR1 as SGHAT and CDR2 as FQNNGV. The CDR3 spells CASSLGPGQGATETQYF. The CDR3 coding sequence is TGTGCCAGCAGCTTAGGTCCGGGACAGGGGGCTACAGAGACCCAGTACTTC.

This chain links TRBV28 with TRBJ2-1, with 8 bases fitting TRBD1. V shed 1 base, J shed 2 bases, and the junction held 1 base outside the gene matches. This CDR3 comprises 15 residues. The V gene's germline CDR1 is MDHEN and CDR2 SYDVKM. The CDR3 DNA sequence: TGTGCCAGCAGTTTATCAGGGGGCACCTACAATGAGCAGTTCTTC. It is translated as CASSLSGGTYNEQFF.

The rearrangement joins TRBV12-5 to TRBJ2-7; 8 bases line up with TRBD1. Germline V gives CDR1 LGHNT, CDR2 FRNRAP. The CDR3 consists of 14 residues. The V and J ends lost 5 bases and 2 bases, in that order; junction bases with no gene match: 5. The DNA for the CDR3 is TGTGCTAGTGGTCGGACAGGGCGAACCTACGAGCAGTACTTC. The encoded protein is CASGRTGRTYEQYF.

The chain has TRBV27 and TRBJ2-5, with TRBD1 identical over 7 bases. Germline CDR1 is MNHEY and CDR2 is SMNVEV (reference sequence). The V and J ends lost 5 bases and 4 bases, in that order; junction bases with no gene match: 13. CDR3 size: 16 residues. The CDR3 loop is CASSGQEVSSRETQYF. The CDR3, as DNA: TGTGCCAGCAGTGGACAGGAGGTCAGCTCAAGAGAGACCCAGTACTTC.

The chain carries TRBV6-1 and TRBJ1-5; 8 bases line up with TRBD1. The CDR3 loop spans 15 amino acids. The V gene's germline CDR1 is MNHNS and CDR2 SASEGT. With 2 bases clipped from V and 6 bases from J, the junction kept 6 bases outside the gene matches. CDR3 nucleotide sequence: TGTGCCAGCAGTGAAAGGACAGGGAAATTTCAGCCCCAGCATTTT. Translation: CASSERTGKFQPQHF.

The CDR3, as DNA: TGTGCCAGCAGTCCTTTTTCGGGGAGACCCCAAGAGACCCAGTACTTC. Residues: CASSPFSGRPQETQYF. The V call is TRBV28, the J call TRBJ2-5, with TRBD2 as a possible D gene (5 bases). V was pared by 5 bases and J by 1 base, with 17 bases between. CDR3 size: 16 residues. From germline, CDR1 is MDHEN and CDR2 SYDVKM.